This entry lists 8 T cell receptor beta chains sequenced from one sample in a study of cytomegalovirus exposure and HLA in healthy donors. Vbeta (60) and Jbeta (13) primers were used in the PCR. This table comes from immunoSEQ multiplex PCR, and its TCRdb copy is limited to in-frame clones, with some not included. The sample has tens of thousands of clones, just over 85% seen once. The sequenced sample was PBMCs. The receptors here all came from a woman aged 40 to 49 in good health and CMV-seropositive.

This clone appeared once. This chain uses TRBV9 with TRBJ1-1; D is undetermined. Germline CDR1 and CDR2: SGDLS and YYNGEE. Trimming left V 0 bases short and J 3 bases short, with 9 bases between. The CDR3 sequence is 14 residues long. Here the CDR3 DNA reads TGTGCCAGCAGCGTAGGGCCGGGAGACACTGAAGCTTTCTTT. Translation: CASSVGPGDTEAFF.

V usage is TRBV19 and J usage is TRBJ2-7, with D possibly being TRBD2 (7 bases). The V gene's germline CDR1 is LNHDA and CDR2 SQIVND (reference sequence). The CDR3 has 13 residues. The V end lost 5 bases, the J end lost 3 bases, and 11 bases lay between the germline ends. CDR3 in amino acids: CASSGRGLYEQYF. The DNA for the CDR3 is TGTGCCAGTAGTGGGCGGGGGCTCTACGAGCAGTACTTC.

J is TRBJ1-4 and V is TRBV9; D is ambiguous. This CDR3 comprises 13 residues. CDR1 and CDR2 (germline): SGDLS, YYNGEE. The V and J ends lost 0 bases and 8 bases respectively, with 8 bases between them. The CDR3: CASSVVPEEKLFF. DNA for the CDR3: TGTGCCAGCAGCGTAGTGCCGGAGGAAAAACTGTTTTTT. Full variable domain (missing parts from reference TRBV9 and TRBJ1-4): DSGVTQTPKHLITATGQRVTLRCSPRSGDLSVYWYQQSLDQGLQFLIQYYNGEERAKGNILERFSAQQFPDLHSELNLSSLELGDSALYFCASSVVPEEKLFFGSGTQLSVL.

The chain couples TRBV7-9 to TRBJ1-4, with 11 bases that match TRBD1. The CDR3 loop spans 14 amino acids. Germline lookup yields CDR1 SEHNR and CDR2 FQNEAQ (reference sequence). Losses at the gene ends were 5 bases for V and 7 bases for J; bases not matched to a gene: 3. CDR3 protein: CASSQGQGVEKLFF. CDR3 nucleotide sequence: TGTGCCAGCAGCCAGGGACAGGGGGTTGAAAAACTGTTTTTT.

The CDR3 is CASSQQGLAEKLFF. CDR3 in DNA: TGCGCCAGCAGCCAACAGGGGTTGGCTGAAAAACTGTTTTTT. This rearrangement joins TRBV4-3 to TRBJ1-4, with a tentative D call TRBD1 (6 bases). The CDR3 spans 14 residues. The germline V gene has CDR1 LGHNA and CDR2 YSLEER. V was cut by 2 bases and J by 7 bases, with 11 bases left in between.

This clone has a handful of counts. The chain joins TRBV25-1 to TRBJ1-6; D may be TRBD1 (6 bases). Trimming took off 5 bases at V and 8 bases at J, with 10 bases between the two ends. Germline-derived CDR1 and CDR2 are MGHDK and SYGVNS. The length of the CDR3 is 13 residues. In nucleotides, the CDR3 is TGTGCCAGCAGTTGGGACACCTATTCACCCCTCCACTTT. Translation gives CASSWDTYSPLHF.

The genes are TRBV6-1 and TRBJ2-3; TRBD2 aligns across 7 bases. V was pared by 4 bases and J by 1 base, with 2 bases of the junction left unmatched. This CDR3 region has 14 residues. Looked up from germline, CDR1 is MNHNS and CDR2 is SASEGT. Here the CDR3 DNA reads TGTGCCAGCAGTGGAACTAGCGGCACAGATACGCAGTATTTT. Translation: CASSGTSGTDTQYF.

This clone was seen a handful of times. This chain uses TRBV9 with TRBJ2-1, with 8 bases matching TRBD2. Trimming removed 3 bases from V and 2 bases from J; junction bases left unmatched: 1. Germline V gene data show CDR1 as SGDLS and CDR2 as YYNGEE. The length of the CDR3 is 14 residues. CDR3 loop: CASSAGLAYNEQFF. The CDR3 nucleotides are TGTGCCAGCAGCGCGGGACTAGCCTACAATGAGCAGTTCTTC.